The 13 T cell receptor beta chains below come from one sample, sequenced in a study of blood T cell repertoires in COVID-19. TCRdb's copy holds only in-frame clones and misses some; the assay was immunoSEQ multiplex PCR. The sample has 60,000 to 70,000 clones, roughly 77% seen once. The sample consisted of peripheral blood. The receptors come from an elderly man with acute or convalescent COVID-19.

The genes are TRBV20-1 and TRBJ1-2; weak D call: TRBD1 (6 bases). Trimming removed 3 bases from V and 6 bases from J, with 14 bases in between. The germline V gene has CDR1 DFQATT and CDR2 SNEGSKA (reference sequence). CDR3 length: 13 residues. CDR3 in amino acids: CSASWGAGDGYTF. The CDR3 bases are TGCAGTGCTAGTTGGGGGGCGGGGGATGGCTACACCTTC.

This clone was detected a few times. Here the CDR3 reads CASSLISAGELFF. In DNA, the CDR3 is TGTGCCAGCAGTTTAATATCGGCCGGGGAGCTGTTTTTT. The chain has TRBV12-3 or TRBV12-4 and TRBJ2-2; no clear D gene. This CDR3 spans 13 amino acids. V was pared by 2 bases and J by 6 bases, with 7 bases between.

This rearrangement joins TRBV7-2 to TRBJ2-7; D unclear. Per germline, CDR1 SGHTA and CDR2 FQGNSA. V was shortened by 4 bases and J by 7 bases, with 8 bases between the two germline ends. CDR3 size: 11 residues. CDR3 nucleotides: TGTGCCAGCAGCTACCACGGGGAGCAGTACTTC. Its protein is CASSYHGEQYF.

The chain recombines TRBV20-1 with TRBJ2-7; D remains unclear. Germline V lookup: CDR1 DFQATT, CDR2 SNEGSKA (reference sequence). V was trimmed by 4 bases and J by 2 bases, leaving 6 bases between them. The CDR3 has 11 residues. In DNA, the CDR3 is TGCAGTGCTACGAGAGCCTACGAGCAGTACTTC. It encodes CSATRAYEQYF.

The V call is TRBV7-2, the J call TRBJ2-3, with 8 bases lining up with TRBD2. Germline V gene sequence: CDR1 SGHTA, CDR2 FQGNSA. V trimming: 0 bases; J trimming: 3 bases; junction bases outside the gene matches: 17. The CDR3 consists of 20 residues. The CDR3 DNA is TGTGCCAGCAGCTTAGCTAGGAACAGTGGTAGCGGGATCGGGACAGATACGCAGTATTTT. It codes for CASSLARNSGSGIGTDTQYF.

This clone has a handful of counts. V and J are TRBV3-1 (or the pseudogene TRBV3-2) and TRBJ1-1; D unclear. Germline V gene lookup returns CDR1 LGHDT and CDR2 YNNKEL (reference sequence). Trimming took 2 bases from V and 10 from J, leaving 8 bases between them. This CDR3 is built from 11 residues. The CDR3 spells CASSQSYGAFF. In DNA form, the CDR3 reads TGTGCCAGCAGCCAATCGTACGGAGCTTTCTTT.

The V gene is TRBV2, the J gene TRBJ2-6; 8 bases are a match to TRBD2. The CDR3 contains 18 residues. Germline V gene lookup returns CDR1 SNHLY and CDR2 FYNNEI. With 8 bases clipped from V and 2 bases from J, the junction kept 14 bases outside the gene matches. The CDR3 is CASSVFGGVWAGANVLTF. DNA for the CDR3: TGTGCCAGCTCTGTCTTCGGGGGGGTATGGGCTGGGGCCAACGTCCTGACTTTC.

The gene calls are TRBV6-5 and TRBJ1-5, with 9 bases aligning to TRBD1. Trimming removed 6 bases from V and 6 bases from J; junction bases left unmatched: 6. From germline, CDR1 is MNHEY and CDR2 SVGAGI. This CDR3 has 14 residues. CDR3 sequence reads: CASSRTGVGQPQHF. The CDR3 DNA reads as TGTGCCAGCAGCCGGACAGGGGTAGGTCAGCCCCAGCATTTT.

The chain is built from TRBV27 and TRBJ2-1; TRBD1 matches 11 bases. Germline CDR1 MNHEY, CDR2 SMNVEV (reference sequence). This CDR3 contains 18 residues. Trimming removed 3 bases from V and 0 bases from J; junction bases left unmatched: 7. This CDR3 is CASSFLDRGQSSYNEQFF. As DNA, the CDR3 is TGTGCCAGCAGTTTTCTGGACAGGGGGCAGAGCTCCTACAATGAGCAGTTCTTC.

The J gene is TRBJ2-3, the V gene TRBV24-1; a possible D gene is TRBD1 (6 bases). Germline loops: CDR1 KGHDR, CDR2 SFDVKD. This CDR3 spans 14 amino acids. Trimming stripped 2 bases from V and 14 bases from J, with 19 bases between. The CDR3 is CATSDSHRVGVLYF. The CDR3 DNA reads as TGTGCCACCAGTGATTCCCACAGGGTCGGGGTCCTGTATTTT.

V and J are TRBV24-1 and TRBJ2-5; D is unresolved. The CDR3 is made up of 13 amino acids. CDR1 KGHDR and CDR2 SFDVKD come from the germline V gene. V shed 3 bases and J shed 5 bases, with 9 bases lying between them. Written as DNA, the CDR3 is TGTGCCACCAGTGATCTTCGGAGCGAGACCCAGTACTTC. It encodes CATSDLRSETQYF.

This clone was seen just once. V gene TRBV19 combines with J gene TRBJ2-4; 8 bases are a match to TRBD2. The CDR3 length is 16 residues. The V gene's germline CDR1 is LNHDA and CDR2 SQIVND (reference sequence). After removal of 6 bases from V and 0 bases from J, the junction contained 7 bases not matched to a gene. For the CDR3, the DNA is TGTGCCAGTAGCCGGGGGGGGAGTTTAGCCAAAAACATTCAGTACTTC. It codes for CASSRGGSLAKNIQYF. The variable domain in full, completed from reference TRBV19 and TRBJ2-4, reads DGGITQSPKYLFRKEGQNVTLSCEQNLNHDAMYWYRQDPGQGLRLIYYSQIVNDFQKGDIAEGYSVSREKKESFPLTVTSAQKNPTAFYLCASSRGGSLAKNIQYFGAGTRLSVL.

The V call is TRBV29-1, the J call TRBJ1-2, with D uncertain. This CDR3 comprises 11 residues. The V gene lost 1 base and the J gene lost 8 bases, with 8 bases spanning the gap. Germline loops: CDR1 SQVTM, CDR2 ANQGSEA. The CDR3 DNA is TGCAGCGTTGAAGGACGGGAGGGCTACACCTTC. Translated, it gives CSVEGREGYTF. Complete variable domain (other parts from reference TRBV29-1 and TRBJ1-2): SAVISQKPSRDICQRGTSLTIQCQVDSQVTMMFWYRQQPGQSLTLIATANQGSEATYESGFVIDKFPISRPNLTFSTLTVSNMSPEDSSIYLCSVEGREGYTFGSGTRLTVV.